The rows below give T cell receptor beta chains drawn from one sample of a study of blood T cell repertoires in COVID-19. Measured with immunoSEQ multiplex PCR; TCRdb has only the in-frame clones, and not every one. The repertoire holds some 340,000 clones, with approximately 91% as singletons. The sequenced sample was PBMCs or T cells enriched from blood (not recorded which). Receptors were obtained from a woman under 40 who had been exposed to COVID-19. CDR3s include the opening cysteine and the closing phenylalanine or tryptophan.

V gene	J gene	CDR3 protein
TRBV6-2/TRBV6-3	TRBJ1-6	CASSRTASPLHF
TRBV3-1/TRBV3-2	TRBJ1-4	CASSPNTGGEKLFF
TRBV4-1	TRBJ2-5	CASSRRPGTGMQETQYF
TRBV19	TRBJ1-1	CASSDRGSREWGFF
TRBV19	TRBJ1-4	CASTRTGHSNEKLFF
TRBV4-2	TRBJ2-3	CASSQGSGGALADTQYF
TRBV19	TRBJ1-2	CASTQGLGSTNYGYTF
TRBV5-4	TRBJ1-6	CASSSSTGVNSPLHF
TRBV30	TRBJ1-6	CAWSTGSPLHF
TRBV6-5	TRBJ2-5	CASSWGTGYGQETQYF
TRBV7-7	TRBJ2-5	CASSPGRRGGRETQYF